This T cell receptor (beta chain) is from a study of T cells after yellow fever vaccination. Regarding the study as a whole: Clones from primary vaccination mostly reappeared after the booster (about 97% CD4, around 90% CD8). One caveat is that FACS-sorted repertoires could contain abundant clonotypes contaminating from the bulk population.

In the case of this clonotype: Its antigen is not known.

5'RACE template switching added a universal primer site and UMIs to TCR cDNA. TCRdb independently ran MiXCR on the 5' RACE reads; one entry per CDR3 protein. The sample carries some 560,000 distinct CDR3 sequences, over 15% recorded once. After removal of 4 bases from V and 9 bases from J, the junction contained 5 bases not matched to a gene. This CDR3 has 13 residues. Germline CDR1 and CDR2: LGHNA and YSLEER. The gene calls are TRBV4-3 and TRBJ2-1; the match to TRBD2 covers 8 bases. Material: PBMCs, obtained 15 days after the yellow fever booster vaccination. The sequence was collected from a man aged 30-40 years who received the YFV17D yellow fever vaccine. The CDR3 is CASSPLGRAEQFF. In DNA form, the CDR3 reads TGCGCCAGCAGCCCTCTCGGGAGGGCTGAGCAGTTCTTC.